In its sample, the clone carrying this T cell receptor (beta chain) was seen once. 13 Jbeta primers and 60 Vbeta primers were used for the PCR. Using immunoSEQ multiplex PCR, the repertoire was profiled, and TCRdb retains in-frame clones only, with some absent. The sample has over 150,000 clones, 65% to 85% seen once; the top ten hold approximately 3%. The sample comes from a study of cytomegalovirus exposure and HLA in healthy donors. The germline gives CDR1 SNHLY, CDR2 FYNNEI. The CDR3 runs 12 residues. The chain links TRBV2 to TRBJ2-5, with D unresolved. The DNA end is more similar to TRBJ2-7, so the J call may be wrong. The clonotype was recovered from a woman in her forties or fifties in good health and CMV-seropositive. The specimen sequenced was PBMCs. The CDR3 region is CASSEALPEQYF. Written as DNA, the CDR3 is TGTGCCAGCAGTGAAGCTCTTCCCGAGCAGTACTTC.